The source of this T cell receptor (beta chain) is a study of T cell changes during pregnancy in multiple sclerosis. Germline V CDR1 and CDR2: KGHSH, LQKENI. Germline trimming cut 6 bases from V and 7 bases from J; bases unmatched to any gene: 12. This CDR3 comprises 15 residues. Data came from immunoSEQ multiplex PCR; TCRdb stores just in-frame clones and leaves some out. The table records some 94,000 clones, under 95% of them present only once. This sequence was found in a female donor with multiple sclerosis, enrolled in a pregnancy study. The chain uses TRBV18 and TRBJ2-7; 10 nucleotides line up with TRBD1. The sequenced sample was peripheral blood, obtained in the first trimester of pregnancy. CDR3 protein: CASSPLGTGVGEQYF. The CDR3, as DNA: TGTGCCAGCTCGCCCCTTGGGACAGGGGTCGGGGAGCAGTACTTC.